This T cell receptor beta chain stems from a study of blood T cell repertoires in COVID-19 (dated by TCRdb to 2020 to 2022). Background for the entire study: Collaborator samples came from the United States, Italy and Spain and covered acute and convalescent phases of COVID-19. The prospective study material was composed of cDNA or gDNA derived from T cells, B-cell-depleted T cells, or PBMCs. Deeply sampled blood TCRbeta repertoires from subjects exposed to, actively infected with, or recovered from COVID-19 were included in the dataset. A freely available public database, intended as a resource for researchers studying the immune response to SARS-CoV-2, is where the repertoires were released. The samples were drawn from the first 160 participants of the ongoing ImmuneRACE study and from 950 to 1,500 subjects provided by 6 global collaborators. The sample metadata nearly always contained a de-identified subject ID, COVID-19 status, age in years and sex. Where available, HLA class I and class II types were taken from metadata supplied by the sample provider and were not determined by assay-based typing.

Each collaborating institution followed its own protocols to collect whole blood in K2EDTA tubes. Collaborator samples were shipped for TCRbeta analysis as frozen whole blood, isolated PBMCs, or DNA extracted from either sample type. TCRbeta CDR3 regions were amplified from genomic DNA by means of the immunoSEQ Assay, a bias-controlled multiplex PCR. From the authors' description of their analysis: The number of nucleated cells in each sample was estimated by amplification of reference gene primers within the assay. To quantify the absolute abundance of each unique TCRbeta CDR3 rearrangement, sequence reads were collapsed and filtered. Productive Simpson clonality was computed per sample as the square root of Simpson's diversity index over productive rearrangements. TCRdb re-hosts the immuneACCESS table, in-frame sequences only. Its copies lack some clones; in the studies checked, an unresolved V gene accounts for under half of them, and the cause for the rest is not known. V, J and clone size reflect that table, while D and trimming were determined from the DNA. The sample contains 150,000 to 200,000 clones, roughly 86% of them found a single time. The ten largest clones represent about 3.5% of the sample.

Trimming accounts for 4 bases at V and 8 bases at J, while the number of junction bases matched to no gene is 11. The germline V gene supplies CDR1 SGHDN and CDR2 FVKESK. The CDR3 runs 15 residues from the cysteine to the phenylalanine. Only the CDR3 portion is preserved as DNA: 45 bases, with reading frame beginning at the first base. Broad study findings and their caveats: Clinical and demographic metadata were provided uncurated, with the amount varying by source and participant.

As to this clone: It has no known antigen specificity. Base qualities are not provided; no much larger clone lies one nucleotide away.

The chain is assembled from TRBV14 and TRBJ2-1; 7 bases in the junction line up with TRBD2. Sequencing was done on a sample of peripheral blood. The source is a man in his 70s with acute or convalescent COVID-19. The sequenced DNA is TGTGCCAGCAGCCGAGCGGGACTCCCTCGGGATGAGCAGTTCTTC. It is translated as CASSRAGLPRDEQFF.